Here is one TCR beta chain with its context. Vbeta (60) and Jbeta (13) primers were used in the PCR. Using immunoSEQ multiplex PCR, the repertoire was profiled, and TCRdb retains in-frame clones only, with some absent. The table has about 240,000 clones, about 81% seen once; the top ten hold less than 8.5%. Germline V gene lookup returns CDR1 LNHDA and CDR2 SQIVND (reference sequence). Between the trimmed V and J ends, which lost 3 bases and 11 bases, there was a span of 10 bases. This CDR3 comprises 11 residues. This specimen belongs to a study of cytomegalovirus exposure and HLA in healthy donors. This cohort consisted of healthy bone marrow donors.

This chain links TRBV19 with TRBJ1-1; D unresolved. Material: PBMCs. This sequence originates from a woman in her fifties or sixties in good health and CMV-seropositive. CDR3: CASSMARHAFF. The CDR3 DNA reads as TGTGCCAGTAGTATGGCGAGGCATGCTTTCTTT. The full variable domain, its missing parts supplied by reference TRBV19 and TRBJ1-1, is DGGITQSPKYLFRKEGQNVTLSCEQNLNHDAMYWYRQDPGQGLRLIYYSQIVNDFQKGDIAEGYSVSREKKESFPLTVTSAQKNPTAFYLCASSMARHAFFGQGTRLTVV.